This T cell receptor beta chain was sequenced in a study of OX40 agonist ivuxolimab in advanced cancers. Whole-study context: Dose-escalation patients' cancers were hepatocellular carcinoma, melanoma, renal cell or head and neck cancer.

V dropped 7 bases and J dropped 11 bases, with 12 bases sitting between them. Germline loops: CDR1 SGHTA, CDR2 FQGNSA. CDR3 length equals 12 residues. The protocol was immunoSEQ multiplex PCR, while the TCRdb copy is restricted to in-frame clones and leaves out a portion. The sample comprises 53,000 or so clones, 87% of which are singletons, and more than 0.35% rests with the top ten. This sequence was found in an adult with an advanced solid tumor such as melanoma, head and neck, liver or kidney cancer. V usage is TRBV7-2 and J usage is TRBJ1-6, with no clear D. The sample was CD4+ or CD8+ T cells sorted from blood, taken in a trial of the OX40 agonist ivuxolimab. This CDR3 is CASTLIGAPLHF. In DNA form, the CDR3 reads TGTGCCAGCACTTTAATTGGTGCACCCCTCCACTTT.